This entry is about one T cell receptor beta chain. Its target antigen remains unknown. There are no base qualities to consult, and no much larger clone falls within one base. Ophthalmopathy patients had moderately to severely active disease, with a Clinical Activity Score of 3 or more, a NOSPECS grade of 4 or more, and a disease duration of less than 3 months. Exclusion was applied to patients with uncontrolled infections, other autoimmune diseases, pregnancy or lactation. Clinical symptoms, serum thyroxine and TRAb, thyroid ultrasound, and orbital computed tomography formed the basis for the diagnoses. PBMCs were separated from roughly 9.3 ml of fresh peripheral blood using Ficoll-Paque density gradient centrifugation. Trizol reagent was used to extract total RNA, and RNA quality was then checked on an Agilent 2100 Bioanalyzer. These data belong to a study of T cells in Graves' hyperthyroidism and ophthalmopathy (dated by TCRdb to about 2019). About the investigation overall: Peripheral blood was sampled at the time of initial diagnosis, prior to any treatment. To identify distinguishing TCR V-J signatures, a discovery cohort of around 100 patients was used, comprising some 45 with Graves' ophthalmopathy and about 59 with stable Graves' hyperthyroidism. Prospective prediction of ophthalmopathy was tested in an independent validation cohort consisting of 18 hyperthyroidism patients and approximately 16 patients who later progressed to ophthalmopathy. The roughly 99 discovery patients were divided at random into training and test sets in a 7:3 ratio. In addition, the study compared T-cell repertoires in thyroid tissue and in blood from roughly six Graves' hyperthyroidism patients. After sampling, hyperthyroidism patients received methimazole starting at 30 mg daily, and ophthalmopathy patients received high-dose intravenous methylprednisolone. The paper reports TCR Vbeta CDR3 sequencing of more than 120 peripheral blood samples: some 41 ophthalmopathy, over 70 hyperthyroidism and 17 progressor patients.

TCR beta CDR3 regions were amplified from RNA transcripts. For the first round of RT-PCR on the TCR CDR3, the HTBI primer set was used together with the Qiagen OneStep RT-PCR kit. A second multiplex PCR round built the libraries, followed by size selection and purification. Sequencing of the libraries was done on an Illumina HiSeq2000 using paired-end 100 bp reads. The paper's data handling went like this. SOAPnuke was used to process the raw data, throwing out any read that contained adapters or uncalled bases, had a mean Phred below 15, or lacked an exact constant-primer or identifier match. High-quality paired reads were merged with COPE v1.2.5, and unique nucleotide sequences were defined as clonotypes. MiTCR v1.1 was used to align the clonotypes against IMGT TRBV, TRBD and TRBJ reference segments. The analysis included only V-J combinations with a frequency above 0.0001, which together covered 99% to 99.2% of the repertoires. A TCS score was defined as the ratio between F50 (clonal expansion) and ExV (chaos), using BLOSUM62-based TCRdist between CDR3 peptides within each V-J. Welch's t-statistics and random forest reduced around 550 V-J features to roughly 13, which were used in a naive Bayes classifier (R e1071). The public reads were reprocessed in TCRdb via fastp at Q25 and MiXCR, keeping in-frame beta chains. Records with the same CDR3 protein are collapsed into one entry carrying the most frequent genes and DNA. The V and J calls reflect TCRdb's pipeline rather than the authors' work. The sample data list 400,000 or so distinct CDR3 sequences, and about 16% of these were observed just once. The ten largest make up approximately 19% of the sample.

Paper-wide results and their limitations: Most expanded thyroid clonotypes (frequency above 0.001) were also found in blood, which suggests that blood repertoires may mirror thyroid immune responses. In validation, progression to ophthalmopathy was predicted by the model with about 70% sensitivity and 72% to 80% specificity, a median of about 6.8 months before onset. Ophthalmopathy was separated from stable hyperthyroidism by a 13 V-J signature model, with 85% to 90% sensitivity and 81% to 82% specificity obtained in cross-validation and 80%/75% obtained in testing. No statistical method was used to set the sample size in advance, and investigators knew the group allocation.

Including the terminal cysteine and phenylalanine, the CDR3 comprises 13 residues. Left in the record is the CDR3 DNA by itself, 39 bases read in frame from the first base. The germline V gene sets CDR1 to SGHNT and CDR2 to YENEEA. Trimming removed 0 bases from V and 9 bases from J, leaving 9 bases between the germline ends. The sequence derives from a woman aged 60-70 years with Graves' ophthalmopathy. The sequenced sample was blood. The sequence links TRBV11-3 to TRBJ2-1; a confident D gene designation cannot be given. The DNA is TGTGCCAGCAGCTTAGATCGTCATTTTGAGCAGTTCTTC. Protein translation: CASSLDRHFEQFF. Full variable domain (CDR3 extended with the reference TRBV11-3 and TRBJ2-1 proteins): EAGVVQSPRYKIIEKKQPVAFWCNPISGHNTLYWYLQNLGQGPELLIRYENEEAVDDSQLPKDRFSAERLKGVDSTLKIQPAELGDSAVYLCASSLDRHFEQFFGPGTRLTVL.